This T cell receptor (beta chain) was recovered during a study of technical replicates of blood from four donors. Trimming removed 1 base from V and 8 bases from J; junction bases left unmatched: 1. CDR3 length: 14 amino acids. Germline V gene sequence: CDR1 MNHEY, CDR2 SVGAGI. Assay: immunoSEQ multiplex PCR; the TCRdb copy retains only in-frame clones and omits some. This table has about 56,000 clones, 92% appearing once. Sample: PBMCs. The sequence was obtained from a human donor in good health. Some clones in this sample may be carry-over from other donors' samples. The chain has TRBV6-5 and TRBJ1-6; 8 bases match TRBD1. This chain's CDR3 is CASSYYRGDSPLHF. The CDR3, as DNA: TGTGCCAGCAGTTACTACAGGGGGGATTCACCCCTCCACTTT.